One sample yielded the 3 T cell receptor beta chains listed below, sequenced in a study of identical twins. Using its own MiXCR run on the 5' RACE reads, TCRdb lists one record per CDR3 protein. The sample has 350,000 to 500,000 distinct CDR3 sequences, roughly 18% seen once. The sequenced sample consisted of naive T cells sorted from blood. The origin of the receptors is a man aged 45-65 years in good health.

The chain recombines TRBV6-2 or TRBV6-3 with TRBJ2-1; D may be TRBD2 (6 bases). The germline V gene encodes CDR1 MNHEY and CDR2 SVGEGT. CDR3 length: 15 amino acids. Trimming removed 6 bases at V and 2 bases at J, with 14 bases between. For the CDR3, the DNA is TGTGCCAGCAGCAACGTCAGGACTACCTACAATGAGCAGTTCTTC. Its protein product is CASSNVRTTYNEQFF.

This rearrangement joins TRBV15 to TRBJ2-1; 10 bases align to TRBD2. J lost 4 bases, V lost 9 bases, and 6 bases had no gene match. The CDR3 runs to 14 residues. In germline, CDR1 is LNHNV, CDR2 YYDKDF (reference sequence). This CDR3 is CATNLAGAYNEQFF. In DNA, the CDR3 is TGTGCCACGAACCTAGCGGGGGCTTACAATGAGCAGTTCTTC. The variable domain in full, with the rest retrieved from reference TRBV15 and TRBJ2-1, is DAMVIQNPRYQVTQFGKPVTLSCSQTLNHNVMYWYQQKSSQAPKLLFHYYDKDFNNEADTPDNFQSRRPNTSFCFLDIRSPGLGDTAMYLCATNLAGAYNEQFFGPGTRLTVL.

The rearrangement uses TRBV4-3 and TRBJ1-6; D is unclear. V was trimmed by 5 bases and J by 6 bases, leaving 14 bases between them. Germline CDR1 reads LGHNA; CDR2 reads YSLEER. The CDR3 spans 15 residues. The CDR3 sequence is CASSAAGRTNSPLHF. CDR3 in DNA: TGCGCCAGCAGCGCCGCCGGGAGGACTAATTCACCCCTCCACTTT.